Given below is one T cell receptor beta chain in context. Its antigen is undetermined. This may stem from a read error, because a much larger clone lies one nucleotide away. Via MiXCR, TCRdb re-called the 5' RACE reads, giving one row per CDR3 protein. The sample lists 340,000 or so distinct CDR3 sequences; approximately 13% were seen once. These data come from a study of T cells after yellow fever vaccination. The overall study: Fractions low in cell number were prepared with SMART-Seq v4 Ultra Low Input.

Points from the study as a whole: The booster response re-showed most primary clones: about 96% CD4, 88% CD8. Within FACS-sorted repertoires, abundant clonotypes contaminating from the bulk population could be present.

Germline values: CDR1 SGHDT, CDR2 YYEEEE. The CDR3 is made up of 15 amino acids. V lost 4 bases to trimming and J lost 2 bases; unmatched junction nucleotides: 4. The receptor was derived from a young man who received the YFV17D yellow fever vaccine. This sequence joins TRBV5-6 and TRBJ2-5; 11 positions agree with TRBD2. This material consisted of CD4+ T cells sorted from PBMCs, taken 15 days after the yellow fever booster vaccination. As DNA, the CDR3 is TGTGCCAGCAGCCACACTAGCGGGGGACAAGAGACCCAGTACTTC. This encodes CASSHTSGGQETQYF.